The source of this TCR beta chain is a study of cytomegalovirus exposure and HLA in healthy donors. Study-wide results and caveats: Overall, about 160 TCR beta chains were annotated as cytomegalovirus-associated. The majority of TCR sequences were rare, yet some public TCRs appeared in many donors. A few chains linked to CMV were shown in vitro to be specific for CMV antigens.

As to this clone: Its antigen is currently unknown.

Separate from the roughly 700-subject first cohort was the approximately 120-subject validation cohort, to which the donors belonged. CDR1 is SGHRS, CDR2 YFSETQ, per germline. The CDR3 has 17 residues. V lost 0 bases to trimming and J lost 2 bases, with 17 bases between them. TCRdb's table, derived via immunoSEQ multiplex PCR, lists solely in-frame clones and lacks some. The table records a few hundred thousand clones, 90% of them present only once. The sequence derives from a woman younger than 30 in good health and CMV-seronegative. The specimen was PBMCs. The rearrangement joins TRBV5-1 to TRBJ1-2, with D possibly TRBD1 on 5 matching bases. The DNA of the CDR3 is TGCGCCAGCAGCTTGGAAGCGACGCGGGACGGCAACTATGGCTACACCTTC. Its protein product is CASSLEATRDGNYGYTF.